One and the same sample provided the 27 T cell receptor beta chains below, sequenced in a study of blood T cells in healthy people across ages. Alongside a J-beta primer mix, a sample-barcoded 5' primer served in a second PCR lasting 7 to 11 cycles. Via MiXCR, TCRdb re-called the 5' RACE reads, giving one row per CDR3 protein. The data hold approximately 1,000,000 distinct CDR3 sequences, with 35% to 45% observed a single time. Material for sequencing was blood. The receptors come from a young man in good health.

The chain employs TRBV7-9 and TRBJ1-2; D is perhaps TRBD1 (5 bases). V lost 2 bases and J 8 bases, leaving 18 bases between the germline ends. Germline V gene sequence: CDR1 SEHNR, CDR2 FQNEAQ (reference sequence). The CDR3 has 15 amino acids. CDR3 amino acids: CASSLKGLGAPGYTF. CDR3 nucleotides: TGTGCCAGCAGCTTAAAGGGCCTTGGGGCCCCAGGCTACACCTTC.

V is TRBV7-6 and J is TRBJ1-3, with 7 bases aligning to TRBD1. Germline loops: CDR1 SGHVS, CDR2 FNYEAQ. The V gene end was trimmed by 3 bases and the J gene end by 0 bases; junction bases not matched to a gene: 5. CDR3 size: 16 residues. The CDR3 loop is CASSLGQRNSGNTIYF. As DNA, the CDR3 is TGTGCCAGCAGCTTGGGACAGCGAAACTCTGGAAACACCATATATTTT.

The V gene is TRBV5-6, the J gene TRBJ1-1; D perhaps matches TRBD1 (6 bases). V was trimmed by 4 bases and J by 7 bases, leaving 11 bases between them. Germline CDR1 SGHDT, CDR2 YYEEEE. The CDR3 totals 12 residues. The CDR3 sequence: CASSPGALEAFF. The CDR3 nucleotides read TGTGCCAGCAGCCCGGGGGCACTTGAAGCTTTCTTT.

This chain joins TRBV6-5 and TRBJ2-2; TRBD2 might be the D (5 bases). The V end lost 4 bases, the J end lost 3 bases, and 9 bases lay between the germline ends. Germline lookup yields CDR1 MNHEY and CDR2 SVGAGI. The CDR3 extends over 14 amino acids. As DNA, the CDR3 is TGTGCCAGCAGTTTCGTGGAGGACACCGGGGAGCTGTTTTTT. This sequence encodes CASSFVEDTGELFF.

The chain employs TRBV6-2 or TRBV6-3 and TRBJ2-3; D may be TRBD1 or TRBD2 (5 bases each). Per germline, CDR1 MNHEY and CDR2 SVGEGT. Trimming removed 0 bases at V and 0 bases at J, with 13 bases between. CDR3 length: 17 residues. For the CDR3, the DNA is TGTGCCAGCAGTTACTCGGCCCTTGGGGACAGCACAGATACGCAGTATTTT. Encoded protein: CASSYSALGDSTDTQYF.

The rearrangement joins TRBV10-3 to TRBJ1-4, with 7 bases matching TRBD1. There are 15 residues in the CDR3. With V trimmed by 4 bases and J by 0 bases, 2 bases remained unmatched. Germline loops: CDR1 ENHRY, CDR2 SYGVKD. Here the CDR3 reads CAISAGQSTNEKLFF. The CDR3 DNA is TGTGCCATCAGTGCGGGACAGTCAACTAATGAAAAACTGTTTTTT.

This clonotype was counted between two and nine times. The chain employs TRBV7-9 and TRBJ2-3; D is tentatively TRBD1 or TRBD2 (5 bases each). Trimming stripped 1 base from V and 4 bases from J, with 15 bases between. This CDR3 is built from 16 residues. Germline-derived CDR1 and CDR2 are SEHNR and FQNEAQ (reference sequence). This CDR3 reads CASSLERIGVSDTQYF. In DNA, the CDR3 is TGTGCCAGCAGCTTAGAGCGGATAGGGGTTTCAGATACGCAGTATTTT.

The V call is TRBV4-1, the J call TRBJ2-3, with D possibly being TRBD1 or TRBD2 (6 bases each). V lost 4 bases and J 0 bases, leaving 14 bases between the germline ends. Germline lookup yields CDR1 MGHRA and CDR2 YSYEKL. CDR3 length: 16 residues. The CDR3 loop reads CASSPRGRDSTDTQYF. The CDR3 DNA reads TGCGCCAGCAGCCCCCGGGGGCGGGACAGCACAGATACGCAGTATTTT.

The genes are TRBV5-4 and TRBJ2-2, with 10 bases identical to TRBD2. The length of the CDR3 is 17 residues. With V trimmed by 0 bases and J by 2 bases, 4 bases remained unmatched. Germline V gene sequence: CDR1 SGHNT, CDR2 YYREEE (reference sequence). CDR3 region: CASSLGPSGGNTGELFF. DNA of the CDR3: TGTGCCAGCAGCTTGGGGCCTAGCGGGGGTAACACCGGGGAGCTGTTTTTT.

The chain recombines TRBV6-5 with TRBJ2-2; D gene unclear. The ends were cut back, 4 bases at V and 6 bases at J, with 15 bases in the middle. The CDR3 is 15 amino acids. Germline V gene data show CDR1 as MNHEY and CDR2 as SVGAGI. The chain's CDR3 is CASSSYRAKSGELFF. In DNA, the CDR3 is TGTGCCAGCAGTTCCTACCGGGCTAAGTCCGGGGAGCTGTTTTTT.

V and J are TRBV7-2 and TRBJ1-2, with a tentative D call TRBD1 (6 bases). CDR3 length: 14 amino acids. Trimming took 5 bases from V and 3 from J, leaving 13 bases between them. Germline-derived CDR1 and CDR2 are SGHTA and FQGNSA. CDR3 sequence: CASSPGGRDYGYTF. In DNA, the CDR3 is TGTGCCAGCAGCCCCGGGGGCAGGGACTATGGCTACACCTTC.

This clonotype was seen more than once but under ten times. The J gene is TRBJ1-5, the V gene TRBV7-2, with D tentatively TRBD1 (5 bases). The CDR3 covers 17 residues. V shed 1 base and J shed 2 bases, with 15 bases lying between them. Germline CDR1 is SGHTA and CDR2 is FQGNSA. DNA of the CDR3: TGTGCCAGCAGCTTAGTCGGACCAGGGATCGGCAATCAGCCCCAGCATTTT. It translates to CASSLVGPGIGNQPQHF.

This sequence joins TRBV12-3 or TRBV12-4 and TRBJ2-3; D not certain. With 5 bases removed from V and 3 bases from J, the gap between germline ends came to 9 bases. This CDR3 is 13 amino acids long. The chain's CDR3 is CASSPRWTDTQYF. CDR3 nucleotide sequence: TGTGCCAGCAGTCCCCGCTGGACAGATACGCAGTATTTT.

CDR3 sequence reads: CASRPFRDRRTDTQYF. Written as DNA, the CDR3 is TGTGCCAGCAGACCATTCCGGGACAGGAGGACAGATACGCAGTATTTT. The J gene is TRBJ2-3, the V gene TRBV11-2, with 8 bases lining up with TRBD1. CDR1 is SGHAT and CDR2 is FQNNGV in the germline V gene. V lost 6 bases and J lost 3; bases outside the gene matches: 11. This CDR3 is built from 16 residues.

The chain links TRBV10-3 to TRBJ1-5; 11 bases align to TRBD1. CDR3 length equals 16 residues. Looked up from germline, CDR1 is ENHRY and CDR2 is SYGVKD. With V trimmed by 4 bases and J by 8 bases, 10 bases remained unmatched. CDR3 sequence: CAISGSGTGGSEPQHF. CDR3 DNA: TGTGCCATCAGTGGATCCGGGACAGGGGGAAGTGAGCCCCAGCATTTT.

The DNA of the CDR3 is TGTGCCAGCAGGTTCGCCCCGAATCAGCCCCAGCATTTT. It specifies CASRFAPNQPQHF. This chain uses TRBV12-3 or TRBV12-4 with TRBJ1-5; D call uncertain. V was trimmed by 6 bases and J by 4 bases, leaving 10 bases between them. This CDR3 has 13 residues.

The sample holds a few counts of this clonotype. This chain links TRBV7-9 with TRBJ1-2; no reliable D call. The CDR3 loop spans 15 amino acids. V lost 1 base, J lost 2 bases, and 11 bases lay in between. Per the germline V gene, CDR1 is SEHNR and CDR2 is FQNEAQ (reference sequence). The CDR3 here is CASSLGSGPNYGYTF. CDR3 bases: TGTGCCAGCAGCTTAGGCTCAGGACCAAACTATGGCTACACCTTC.

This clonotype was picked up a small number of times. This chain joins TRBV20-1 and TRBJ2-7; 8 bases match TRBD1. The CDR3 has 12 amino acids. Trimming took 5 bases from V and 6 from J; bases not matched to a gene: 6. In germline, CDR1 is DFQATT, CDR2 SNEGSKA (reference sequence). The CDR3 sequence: CSALGQALEQYF. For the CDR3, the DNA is TGCAGTGCTTTGGGACAGGCTCTCGAGCAGTACTTC.

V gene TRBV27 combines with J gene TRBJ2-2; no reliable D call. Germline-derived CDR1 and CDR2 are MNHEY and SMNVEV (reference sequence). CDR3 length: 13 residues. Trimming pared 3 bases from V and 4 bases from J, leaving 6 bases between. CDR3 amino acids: CASSFVGTGELFF. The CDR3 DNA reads TGTGCCAGCAGTTTCGTGGGCACCGGGGAGCTGTTTTTT.

CDR3 in amino acids: CASSSRTRNTNTYEQYF. CDR3 in DNA: TGTGCCAGCAGTTCTCGGACACGGAATACAAACACCTACGAGCAGTACTTC. The V gene is TRBV27, the J gene TRBJ2-7, with D possibly TRBD1 on 5 matching bases. Germline loops: CDR1 MNHEY, CDR2 SMNVEV (reference sequence). Trimming cost V 4 bases and J 2 bases, with 21 bases left between them. This CDR3 contains 17 residues.

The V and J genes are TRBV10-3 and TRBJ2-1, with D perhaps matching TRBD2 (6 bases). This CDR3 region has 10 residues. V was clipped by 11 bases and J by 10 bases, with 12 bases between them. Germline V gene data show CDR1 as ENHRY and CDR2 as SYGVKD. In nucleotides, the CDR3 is TGTGCCGCCGGACTACAAGAGCAGTTCTTC. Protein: CAAGLQEQFF.

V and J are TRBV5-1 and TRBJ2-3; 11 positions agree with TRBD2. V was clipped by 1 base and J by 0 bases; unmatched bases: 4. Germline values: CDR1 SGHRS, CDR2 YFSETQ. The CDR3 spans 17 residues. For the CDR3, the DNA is TGCGCCAGCAGCTTGTTGACTAGCGGGACTAGCACAGATACGCAGTATTTT. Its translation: CASSLLTSGTSTDTQYF.

The CDR3 protein is CASSYAHRVRGYTF. The DNA for the CDR3 is TGTGCCAGCAGTTACGCGCACAGGGTCCGGGGCTACACCTTC. J is TRBJ1-2 and V is TRBV6-5; maybe TRBD1 (6 bases). CDR3 length: 14 residues. Trimming took off 2 bases at V and 8 bases at J, with 15 bases between the two ends. CDR1 is MNHEY, CDR2 SVGAGI, per germline.

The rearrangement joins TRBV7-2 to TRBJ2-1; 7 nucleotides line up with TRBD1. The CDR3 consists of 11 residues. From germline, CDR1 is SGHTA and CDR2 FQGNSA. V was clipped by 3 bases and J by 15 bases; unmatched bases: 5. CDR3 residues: CASSFDRVPFF. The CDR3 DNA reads TGTGCCAGCAGCTTTGACAGGGTTCCGTTCTTC.

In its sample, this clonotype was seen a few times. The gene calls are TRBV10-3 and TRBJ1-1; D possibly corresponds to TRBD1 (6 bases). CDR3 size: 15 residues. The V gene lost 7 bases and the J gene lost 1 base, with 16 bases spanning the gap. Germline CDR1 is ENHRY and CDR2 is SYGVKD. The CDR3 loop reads CAITPTGLPNTEAFF. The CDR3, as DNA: TGTGCCATCACTCCGACAGGCTTACCGAACACTGAAGCTTTCTTT.

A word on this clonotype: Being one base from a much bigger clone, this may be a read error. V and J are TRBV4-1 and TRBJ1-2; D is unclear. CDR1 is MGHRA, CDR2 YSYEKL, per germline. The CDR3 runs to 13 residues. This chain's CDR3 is CAGSQVIPAGYTF. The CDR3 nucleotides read TGCGCCGGCAGCCAAGTGATCCCGGCTGGCTACACCTTC.

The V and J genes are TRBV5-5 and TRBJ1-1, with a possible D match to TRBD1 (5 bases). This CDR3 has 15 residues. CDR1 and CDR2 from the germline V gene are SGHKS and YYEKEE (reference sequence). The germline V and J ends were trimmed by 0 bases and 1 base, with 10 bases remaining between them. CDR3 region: CASSLGDGGNTEAFF. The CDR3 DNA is TGTGCCAGCAGCTTGGGGGACGGAGGGAACACTGAAGCTTTCTTT.